The next 8 T cell receptor beta chains were all read from a single sample in a study of T-cell reconstitution after alpha-beta-depleted transplantation in children. During its preparation, the TCRbeta library received unique molecular identifiers. MiXCR, applied by TCRdb to the PCR reads, yields one record per CDR3 protein. This sample carries 400,000 to 500,000 distinct CDR3 sequences, approximately 10% of them seen once, and the ten largest clones take approximately 5%. The input for sequencing was PBMCs from the stem cell graft donor, taken from the stem cell graft. These receptors were taken from a human donor who donated a stem cell graft to a child with acute myeloid leukemia.

The rearrangement links TRBV11-2 to TRBJ2-7; D is possibly TRBD1 (5 bases). V was pared by 4 bases and J by 6 bases, with 10 bases between. The CDR3 spans 12 residues. CDR1 and CDR2 (germline): SGHAT, FQNNGV. CDR3 region: CASSSLGREQYV. CDR3 bases: TGTGCCAGCAGCTCCTTGGGGCGCGAGCAGTACGTC.

In this sample, this clonotype turned up a few times. The chain carries TRBV3-1 and TRBJ1-5, with 8 nucleotides matching TRBD1. This CDR3 spans 15 amino acids. CDR1 is LGHDT, CDR2 YNNKEL, per germline (reference sequence). V was clipped by 1 base and J by 7 bases; unmatched bases: 6. The CDR3 reads CASSQGRGRGQPQHF. The CDR3, as DNA: TGTGCCAGCAGCCAAGGCAGGGGGCGGGGGCAGCCCCAGCATTTT.

This clonotype was seen only a few times. The rearrangement joins TRBV20-1 to TRBJ2-3, with D perhaps TRBD2 (7 bases). V lost 3 bases to trimming and J lost 2 bases, with 15 bases between them. Germline assignment: CDR1 DFQATT and CDR2 SNEGSKA (reference sequence). CDR3 length equals 15 residues. This CDR3 reads CSARTRGADTDTQYF. Written as DNA, the CDR3 is TGCAGTGCTAGGACCCGGGGGGCCGACACAGATACGCAGTATTTT.

This clonotype was detected a few times. The V gene is TRBV25-1, the J gene TRBJ1-2; D not resolved. Germline loops: CDR1 MGHDK, CDR2 SYGVNS. V gave up 0 bases and J gave up 2 bases, with 10 bases separating them. The CDR3 has 15 amino acids. The CDR3 bases are TGTGCCAGCAGTGAATATTCGGCAGAGAACTATGGCTACACCTTC. Protein product: CASSEYSAENYGYTF.

The CDR3 loop is CATSRPRTRAFLNTEAFF. The CDR3 region has the DNA TGTGCCACCAGCAGACCCCGGACACGCGCCTTTTTGAACACTGAAGCTTTCTTT. The gene calls are TRBV15 and TRBJ1-1; tentatively, D is TRBD1 (5 bases). The CDR3 runs 18 residues. V lost 2 bases to trimming and J lost 0 bases, with 19 bases between them. Looked up from germline, CDR1 is LNHNV and CDR2 is YYDKDF (reference sequence).

This clonotype was detected a few times. The chain recombines TRBV12-3 or TRBV12-4 with TRBJ2-2; D not resolved. The V and J ends lost 6 bases and 2 bases respectively, with 13 bases between them. This CDR3 contains 15 residues. CDR3 coding DNA: TGTGCCAGCAGCTCCAGCGTGAAAAACACCGGGGAGCTGTTTTTT. Translating gives CASSSSVKNTGELFF.

The chain employs TRBV12-3 or TRBV12-4 and TRBJ1-5, with 7 bases lining up with TRBD1. V was clipped by 4 bases and J by 0 bases; unmatched bases: 3. The CDR3 loop spans 15 amino acids. The CDR3 nucleotides are TGTGCCAGCAGTTCGACAGGGAATAGCAATCAGCCCCAGCATTTT. Its protein is CASSSTGNSNQPQHF.

This clonotype has a handful of counts. V is TRBV9 and J is TRBJ2-4; 8 nucleotides agree with TRBD1. Trimming took 2 bases from V and 8 from J; bases not matched to a gene: 9. The CDR3 loop spans 15 amino acids. Germline lookup yields CDR1 SGDLS and CDR2 YYNGEE. For the CDR3, the DNA is TGTGCCAGCAGCGTTTTTGGACAGGGCACAGACATTCAGTACTTC. The encoded protein is CASSVFGQGTDIQYF.